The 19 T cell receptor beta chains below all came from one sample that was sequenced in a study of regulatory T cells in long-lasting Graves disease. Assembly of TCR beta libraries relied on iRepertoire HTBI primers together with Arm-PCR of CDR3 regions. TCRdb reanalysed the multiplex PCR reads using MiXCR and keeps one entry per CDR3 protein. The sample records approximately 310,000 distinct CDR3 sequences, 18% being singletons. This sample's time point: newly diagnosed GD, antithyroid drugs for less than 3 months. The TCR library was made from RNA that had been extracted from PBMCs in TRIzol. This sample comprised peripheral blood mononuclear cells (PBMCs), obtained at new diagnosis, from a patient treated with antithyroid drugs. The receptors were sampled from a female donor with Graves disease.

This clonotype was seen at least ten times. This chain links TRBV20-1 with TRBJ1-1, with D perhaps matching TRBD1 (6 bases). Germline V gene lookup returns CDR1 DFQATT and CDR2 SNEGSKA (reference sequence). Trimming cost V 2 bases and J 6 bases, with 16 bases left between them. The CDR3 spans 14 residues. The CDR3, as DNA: TGCAGTGCTAGACAAACAGGGCTTCGCCCTGAAGCTTTCTTT. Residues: CSARQTGLRPEAFF.

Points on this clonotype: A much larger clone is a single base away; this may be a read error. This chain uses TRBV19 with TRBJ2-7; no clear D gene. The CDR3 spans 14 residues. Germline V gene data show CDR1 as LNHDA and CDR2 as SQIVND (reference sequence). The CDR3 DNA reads TGTGGCAGTAGTATTGTTGCCACAACCTACGAGCAGTACTTC. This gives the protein CGSSIVATTYEQYF. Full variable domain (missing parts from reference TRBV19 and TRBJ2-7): DGGITQSPKYLFRKEGQNVTLSCEQNLNHDAMYWYRQDPGQGLRLIYYSQIVNDFQKGDIAEGYSVSREKKESFPLTVTSAQKNPTAFYLCGSSIVATTYEQYFGPGTRLTVT.

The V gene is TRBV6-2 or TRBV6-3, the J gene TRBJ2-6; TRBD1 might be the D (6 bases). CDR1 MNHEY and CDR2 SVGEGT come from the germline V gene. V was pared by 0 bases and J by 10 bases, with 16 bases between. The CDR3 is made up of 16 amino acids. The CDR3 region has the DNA TGTGCCAGCAGTTACTCGTATCGGGACACCTCAAACGTCCTGACTTTC. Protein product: CASSYSYRDTSNVLTF.

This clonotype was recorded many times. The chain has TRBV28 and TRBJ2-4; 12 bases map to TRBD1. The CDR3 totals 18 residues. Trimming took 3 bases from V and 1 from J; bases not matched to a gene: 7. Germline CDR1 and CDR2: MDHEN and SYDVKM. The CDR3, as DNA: TGTGCCAGCAGTTTCCCCGGGACAGGGGGCCGGGCCAAAAACATTCAGTACTTC. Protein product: CASSFPGTGGRAKNIQYF.

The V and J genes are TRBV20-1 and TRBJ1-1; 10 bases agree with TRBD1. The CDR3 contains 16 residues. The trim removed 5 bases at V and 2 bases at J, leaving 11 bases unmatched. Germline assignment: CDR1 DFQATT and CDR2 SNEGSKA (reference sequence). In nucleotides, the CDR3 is TGCAGTGCTGGGGGGGGGACAGGGGCCTCCAACACTGAAGCTTTCTTT. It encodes CSAGGGTGASNTEAFF.

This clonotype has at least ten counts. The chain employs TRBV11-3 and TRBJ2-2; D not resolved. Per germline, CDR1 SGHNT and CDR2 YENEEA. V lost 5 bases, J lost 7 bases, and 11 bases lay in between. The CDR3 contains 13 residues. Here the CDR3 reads CASSTRSDGELFF. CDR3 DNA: TGTGCCAGCAGCACCCGCAGTGACGGGGAGCTGTTTTTT.

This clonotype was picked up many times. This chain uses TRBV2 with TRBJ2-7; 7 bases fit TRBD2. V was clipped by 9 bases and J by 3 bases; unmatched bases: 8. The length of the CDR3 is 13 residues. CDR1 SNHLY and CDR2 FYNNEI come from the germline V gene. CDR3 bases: TGTGCCAGTTCCGCGGGGAGGGACTACGAGCAGTACTTC. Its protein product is CASSAGRDYEQYF. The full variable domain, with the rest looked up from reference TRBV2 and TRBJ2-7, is EPEVTQTPSHQVTQMGQEVILRCVPISNHLYFYWYRQILGQKVEFLVSFYNNEISEKSEIFDDQFSVERPDGSNFTLKIRSTKLEDSAMYFCASSAGRDYEQYFGPGTRLTVT.

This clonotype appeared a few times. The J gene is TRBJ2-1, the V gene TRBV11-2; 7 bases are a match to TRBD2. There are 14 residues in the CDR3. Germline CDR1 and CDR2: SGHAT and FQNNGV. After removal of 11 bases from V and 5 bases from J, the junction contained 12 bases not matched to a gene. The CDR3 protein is CAWGRPAGNNEQFF. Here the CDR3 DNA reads TGTGCCTGGGGGAGACCAGCGGGGAACAATGAGCAGTTCTTC.

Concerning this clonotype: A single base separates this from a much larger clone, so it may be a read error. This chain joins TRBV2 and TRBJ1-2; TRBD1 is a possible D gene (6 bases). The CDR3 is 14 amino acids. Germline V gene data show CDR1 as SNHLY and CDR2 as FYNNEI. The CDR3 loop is CASSVSQGSYDYTF. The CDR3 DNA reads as TGTGCCAGCAGTGTCTCACAGGGAAGCTATGACTACACCTTC.

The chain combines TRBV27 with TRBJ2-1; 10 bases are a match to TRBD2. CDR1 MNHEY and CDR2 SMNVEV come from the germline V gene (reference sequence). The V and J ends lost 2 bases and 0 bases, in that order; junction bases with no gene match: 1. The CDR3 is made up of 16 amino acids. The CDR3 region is CASSLTSGVSYNEQFF. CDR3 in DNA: TGTGCCAGCAGTTTAACTAGCGGGGTCTCCTACAATGAGCAGTTCTTC.

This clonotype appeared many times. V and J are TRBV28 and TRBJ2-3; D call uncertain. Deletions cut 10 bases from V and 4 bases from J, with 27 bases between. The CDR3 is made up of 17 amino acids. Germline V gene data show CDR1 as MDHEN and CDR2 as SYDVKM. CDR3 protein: CATGQTPLASRSDTQYF. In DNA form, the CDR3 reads TGTGCCACTGGCCAGACCCCGCTGGCTAGTAGATCAGATACGCAGTATTTT.

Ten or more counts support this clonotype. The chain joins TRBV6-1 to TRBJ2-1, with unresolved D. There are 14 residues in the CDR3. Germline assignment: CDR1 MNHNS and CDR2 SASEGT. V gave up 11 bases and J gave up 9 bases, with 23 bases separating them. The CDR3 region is CAVRASRANAEQFF. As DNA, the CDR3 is TGTGCCGTAAGGGCTAGTCGGGCGAACGCTGAGCAGTTCTTC.

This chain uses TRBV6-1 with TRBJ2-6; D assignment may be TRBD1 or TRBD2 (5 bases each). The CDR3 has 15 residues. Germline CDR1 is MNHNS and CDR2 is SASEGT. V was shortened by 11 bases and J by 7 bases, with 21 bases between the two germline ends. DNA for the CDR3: TGTGCCGGTGGTCGGGGCGATCGTGAAGCCAACGTCCTGACTTTC. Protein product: CAGGRGDREANVLTF.

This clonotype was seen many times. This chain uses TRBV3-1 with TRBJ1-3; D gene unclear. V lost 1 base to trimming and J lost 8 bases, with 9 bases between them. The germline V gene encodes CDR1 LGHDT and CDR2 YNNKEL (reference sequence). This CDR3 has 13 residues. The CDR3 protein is CASSQAGRDTIYF. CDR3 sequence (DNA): TGTGCCAGCAGCCAAGCGGGTCGGGACACCATATATTTT.

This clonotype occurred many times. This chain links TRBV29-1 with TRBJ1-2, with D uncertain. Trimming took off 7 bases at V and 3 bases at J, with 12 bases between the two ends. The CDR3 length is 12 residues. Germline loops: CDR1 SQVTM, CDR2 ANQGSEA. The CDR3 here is CSGATGHYGYTF. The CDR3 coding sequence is TGCAGCGGCGCGACCGGGCACTATGGCTACACCTTC.

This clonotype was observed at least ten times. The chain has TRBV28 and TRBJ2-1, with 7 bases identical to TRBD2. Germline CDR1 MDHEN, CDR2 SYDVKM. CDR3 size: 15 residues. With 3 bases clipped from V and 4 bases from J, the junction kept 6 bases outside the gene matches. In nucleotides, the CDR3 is TGTGCCAGCAGTTTCGGGCTAGCGGTGTACAATGAGCAGTTCTTC. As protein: CASSFGLAVYNEQFF.

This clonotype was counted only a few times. CDR3 sequence (DNA): TGCAGTGCTAGAGTTCTAGCGGGGTTTTCCTACGAGCAGTACTTC. Amino acids: CSARVLAGFSYEQYF. This rearrangement joins TRBV20-1 to TRBJ2-7, with 9 bases fitting TRBD2. Germline CDR1 reads DFQATT; CDR2 reads SNEGSKA (reference sequence). Losses at the gene ends were 1 base for V and 1 base for J; bases not matched to a gene: 5. The CDR3 length is 15 residues.

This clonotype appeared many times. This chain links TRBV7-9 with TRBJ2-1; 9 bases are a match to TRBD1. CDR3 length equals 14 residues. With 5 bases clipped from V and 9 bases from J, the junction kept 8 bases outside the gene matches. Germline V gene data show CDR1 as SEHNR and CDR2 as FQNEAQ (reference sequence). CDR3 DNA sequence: TGTGCCAGCAGCGGGACAGGGTGGATCAGTGAGCAGTTCTTC. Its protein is CASSGTGWISEQFF.

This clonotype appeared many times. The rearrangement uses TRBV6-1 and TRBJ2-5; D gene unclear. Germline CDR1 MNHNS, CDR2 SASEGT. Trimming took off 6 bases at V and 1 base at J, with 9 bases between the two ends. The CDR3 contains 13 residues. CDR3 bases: TGTGCCAGCAGACCGCCGGGCCAAGAGACCCAGTACTTC. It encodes CASRPPGQETQYF.